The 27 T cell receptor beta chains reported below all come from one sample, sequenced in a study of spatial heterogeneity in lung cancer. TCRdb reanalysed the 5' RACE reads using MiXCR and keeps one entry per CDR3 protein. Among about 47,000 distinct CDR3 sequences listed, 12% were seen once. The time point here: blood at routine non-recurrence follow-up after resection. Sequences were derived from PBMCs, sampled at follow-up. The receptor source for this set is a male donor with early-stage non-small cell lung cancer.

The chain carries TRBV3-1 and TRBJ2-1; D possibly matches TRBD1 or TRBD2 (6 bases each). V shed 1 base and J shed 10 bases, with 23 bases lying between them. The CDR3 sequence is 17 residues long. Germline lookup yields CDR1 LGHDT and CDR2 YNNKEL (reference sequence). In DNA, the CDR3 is TGTGCCAGCAGCCAAGTCCCTCGGGGGCCAGGCCCCACGGAGCAGTTCTTC. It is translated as CASSQVPRGPGPTEQFF.

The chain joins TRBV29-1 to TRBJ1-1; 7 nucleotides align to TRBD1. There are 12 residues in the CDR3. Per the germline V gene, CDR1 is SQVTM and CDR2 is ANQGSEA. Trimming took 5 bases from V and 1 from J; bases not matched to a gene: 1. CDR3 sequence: CSVHRGNTEAFF. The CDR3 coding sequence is TGCAGCGTTCACAGGGGGAACACTGAAGCTTTCTTT.

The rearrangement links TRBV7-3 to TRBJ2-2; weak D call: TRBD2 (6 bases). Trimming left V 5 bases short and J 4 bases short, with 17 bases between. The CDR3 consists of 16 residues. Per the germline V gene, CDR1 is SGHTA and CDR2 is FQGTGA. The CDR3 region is CASSLYGTGATGELFF. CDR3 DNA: TGTGCCAGCAGCCTTTATGGGACGGGAGCCACCGGGGAGCTGTTTTTT.

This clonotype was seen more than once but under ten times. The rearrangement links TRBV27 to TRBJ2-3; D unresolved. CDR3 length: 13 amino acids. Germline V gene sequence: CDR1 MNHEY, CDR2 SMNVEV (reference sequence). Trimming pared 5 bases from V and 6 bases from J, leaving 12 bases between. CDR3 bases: TGTGCCAGCAGTCACCGCAATGTGGATACGCAGTATTTT. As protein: CASSHRNVDTQYF.

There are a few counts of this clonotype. The CDR3, as DNA: TGCGCCAGCAGCCAACGGCCGCAAGCGGGTTACACAGATACGCAGTATTTT. This encodes CASSQRPQAGYTDTQYF. The chain carries TRBV5-1 and TRBJ2-3; tentatively, D is TRBD2 (6 bases). V was shortened by 4 bases and J by 2 bases, with 20 bases between the two germline ends. Germline V gene data show CDR1 as SGHRS and CDR2 as YFSETQ. The length of the CDR3 is 17 residues.

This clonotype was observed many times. The CDR3 loop reads CASSSRRGGPDTQYF. Written as DNA, the CDR3 is TGTGCCAGCAGCTCTCGACGGGGGGGCCCAGATACGCAGTATTTT. The chain combines TRBV11-2 with TRBJ2-3; 8 bases are a match to TRBD2. Losses at the gene ends were 4 bases for V and 4 bases for J; bases not matched to a gene: 7. This CDR3 has 15 amino acids. Germline CDR1 SGHAT, CDR2 FQNNGV.

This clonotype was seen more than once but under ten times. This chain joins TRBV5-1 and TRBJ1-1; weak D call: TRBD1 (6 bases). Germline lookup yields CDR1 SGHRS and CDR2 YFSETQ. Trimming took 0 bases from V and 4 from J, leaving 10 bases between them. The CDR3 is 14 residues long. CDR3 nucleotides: TGCGCCAGCAGCTTGGCAGGGGCTGGCACTGAAGCTTTCTTT. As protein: CASSLAGAGTEAFF.

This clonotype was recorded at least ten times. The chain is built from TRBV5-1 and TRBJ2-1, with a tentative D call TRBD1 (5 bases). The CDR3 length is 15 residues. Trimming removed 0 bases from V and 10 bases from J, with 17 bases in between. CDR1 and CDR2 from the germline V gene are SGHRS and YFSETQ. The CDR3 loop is CASSLAPGQQIEQFF. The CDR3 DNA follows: TGCGCCAGCAGCTTGGCCCCAGGGCAGCAAATAGAGCAGTTCTTC.

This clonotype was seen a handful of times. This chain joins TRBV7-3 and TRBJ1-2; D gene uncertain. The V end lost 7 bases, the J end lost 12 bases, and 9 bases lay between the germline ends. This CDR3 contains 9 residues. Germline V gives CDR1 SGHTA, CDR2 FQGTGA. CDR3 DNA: TGTGCCAGCATCCCTGATCACACCTTC. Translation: CASIPDHTF.

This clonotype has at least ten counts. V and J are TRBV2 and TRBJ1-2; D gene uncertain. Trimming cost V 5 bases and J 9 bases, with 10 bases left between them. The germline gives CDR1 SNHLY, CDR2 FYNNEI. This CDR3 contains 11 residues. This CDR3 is CASSLRVSYTF. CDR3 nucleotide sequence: TGTGCCAGCAGTCTTAGGGTTAGCTACACCTTC.

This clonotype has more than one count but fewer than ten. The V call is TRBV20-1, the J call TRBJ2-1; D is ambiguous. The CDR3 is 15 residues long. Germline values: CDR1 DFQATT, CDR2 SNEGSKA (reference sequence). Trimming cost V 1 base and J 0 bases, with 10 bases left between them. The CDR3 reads CSARGSTYSYNEQFF. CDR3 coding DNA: TGCAGTGCTAGAGGTAGCACCTACTCCTACAATGAGCAGTTCTTC.

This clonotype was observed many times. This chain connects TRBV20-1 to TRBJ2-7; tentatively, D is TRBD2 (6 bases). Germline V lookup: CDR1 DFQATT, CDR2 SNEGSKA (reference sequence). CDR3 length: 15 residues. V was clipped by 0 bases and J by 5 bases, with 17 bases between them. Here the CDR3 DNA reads TGCAGTGCTAGAGACCAACTCAGGGAGGCGGACGAGCAGTACTTC. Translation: CSARDQLREADEQYF.

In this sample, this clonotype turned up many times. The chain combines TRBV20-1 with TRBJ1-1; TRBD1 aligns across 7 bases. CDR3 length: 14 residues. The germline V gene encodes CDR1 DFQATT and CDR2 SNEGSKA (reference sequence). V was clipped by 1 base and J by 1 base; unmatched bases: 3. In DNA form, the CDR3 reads TGCAGTGCTAGAGCACGGACAGGGAACACTGAAGCTTTCTTT. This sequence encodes CSARARTGNTEAFF.

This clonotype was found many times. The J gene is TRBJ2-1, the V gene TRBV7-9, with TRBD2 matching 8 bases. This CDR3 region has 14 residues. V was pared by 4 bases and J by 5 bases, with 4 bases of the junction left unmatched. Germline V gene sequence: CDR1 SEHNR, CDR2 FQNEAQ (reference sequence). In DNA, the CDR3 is TGTGCCAGCAGCTCCGGGACTAGGGACAATGAGCAGTTCTTC. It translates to CASSSGTRDNEQFF.

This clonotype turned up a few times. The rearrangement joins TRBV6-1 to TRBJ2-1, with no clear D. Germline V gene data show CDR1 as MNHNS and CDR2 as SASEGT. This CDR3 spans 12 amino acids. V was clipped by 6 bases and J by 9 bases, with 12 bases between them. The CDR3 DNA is TGTGCCAGCAGACGTGGGGTTGGTGAGCAGTTCTTC. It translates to CASRRGVGEQFF.

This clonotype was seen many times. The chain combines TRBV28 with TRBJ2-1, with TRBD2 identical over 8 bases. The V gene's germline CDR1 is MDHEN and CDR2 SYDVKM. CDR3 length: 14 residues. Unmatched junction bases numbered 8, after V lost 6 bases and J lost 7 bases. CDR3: CASRVGGAGNEQFF. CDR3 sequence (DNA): TGTGCCAGCAGAGTCGGGGGGGCCGGTAATGAGCAGTTCTTC.

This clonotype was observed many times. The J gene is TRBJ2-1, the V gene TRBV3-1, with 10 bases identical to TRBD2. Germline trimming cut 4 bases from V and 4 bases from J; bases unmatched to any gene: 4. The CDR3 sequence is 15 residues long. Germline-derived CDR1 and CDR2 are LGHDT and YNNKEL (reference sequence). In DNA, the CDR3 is TGTGCCAGCAGCCTACCTAGCGGGAGTTACAATGAGCAGTTCTTC. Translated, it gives CASSLPSGSYNEQFF.

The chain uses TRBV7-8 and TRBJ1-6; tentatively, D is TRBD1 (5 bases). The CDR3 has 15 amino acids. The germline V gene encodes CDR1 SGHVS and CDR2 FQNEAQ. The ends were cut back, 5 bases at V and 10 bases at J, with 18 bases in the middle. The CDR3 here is CASSRIPGVTSPLHF. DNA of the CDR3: TGTGCCAGCAGCCGCATTCCGGGGGTAACCTCACCCCTCCACTTT.

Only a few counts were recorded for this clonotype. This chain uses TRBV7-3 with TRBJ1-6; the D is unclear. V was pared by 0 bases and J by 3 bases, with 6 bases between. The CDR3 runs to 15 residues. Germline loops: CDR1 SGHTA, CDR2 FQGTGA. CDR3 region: CASSLTSGYNSPLHF. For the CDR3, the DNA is TGTGCCAGCAGCTTAACTTCGGGCTATAATTCACCCCTCCACTTT.

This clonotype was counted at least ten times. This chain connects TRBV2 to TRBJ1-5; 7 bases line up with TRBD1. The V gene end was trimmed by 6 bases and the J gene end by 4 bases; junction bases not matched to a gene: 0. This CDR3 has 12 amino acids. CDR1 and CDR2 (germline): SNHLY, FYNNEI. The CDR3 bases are TGTGCCAGCAGACAGGGGAATCAGCCCCAGCATTTT. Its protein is CASRQGNQPQHF. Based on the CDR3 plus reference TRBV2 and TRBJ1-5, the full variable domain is EPEVTQTPSHQVTQMGQEVILRCVPISNHLYFYWYRQILGQKVEFLVSFYNNEISEKSEIFDDQFSVERPDGSNFTLKIRSTKLEDSAMYFCASRQGNQPQHFGDGTRLSIL.

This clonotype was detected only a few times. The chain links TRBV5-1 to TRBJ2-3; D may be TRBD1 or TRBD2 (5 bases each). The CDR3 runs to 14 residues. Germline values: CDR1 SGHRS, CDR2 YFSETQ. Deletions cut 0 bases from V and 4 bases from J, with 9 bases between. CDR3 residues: CASSLVLGADTQYF. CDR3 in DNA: TGCGCCAGCAGCTTGGTTTTGGGGGCAGATACGCAGTATTTT.

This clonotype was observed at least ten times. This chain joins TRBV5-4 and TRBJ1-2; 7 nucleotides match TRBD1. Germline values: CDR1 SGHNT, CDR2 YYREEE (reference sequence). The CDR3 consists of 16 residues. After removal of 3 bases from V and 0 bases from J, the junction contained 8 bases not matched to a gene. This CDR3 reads CASSSGGVPSNYGYTF. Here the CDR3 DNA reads TGTGCCAGCAGCTCAGGGGGAGTACCTTCTAACTATGGCTACACCTTC.

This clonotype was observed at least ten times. Written as DNA, the CDR3 is TGTGCCAGCAGTTTGAGCGGGAGGTGGACAGATACGCAGTATTTT. It specifies CASSLSGRWTDTQYF. The chain combines TRBV12-3 or TRBV12-4 with TRBJ2-3; 9 bases fit TRBD2. The V gene end was trimmed by 3 bases and the J gene end by 3 bases; junction bases not matched to a gene: 4. The CDR3 contains 15 residues.

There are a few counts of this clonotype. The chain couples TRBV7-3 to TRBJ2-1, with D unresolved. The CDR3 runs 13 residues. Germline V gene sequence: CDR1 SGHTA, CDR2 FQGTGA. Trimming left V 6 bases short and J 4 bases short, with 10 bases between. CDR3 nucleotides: TGTGCCAGCAGTCAAGCGAAATACAATGAGCAGTTCTTC. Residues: CASSQAKYNEQFF.

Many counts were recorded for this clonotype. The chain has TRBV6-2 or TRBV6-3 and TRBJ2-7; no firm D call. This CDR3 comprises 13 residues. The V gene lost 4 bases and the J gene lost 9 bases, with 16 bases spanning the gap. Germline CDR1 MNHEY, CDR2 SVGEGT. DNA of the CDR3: TGTGCCAGCAGTTCCTTCGCCTCAGTTGGGCAGTACTTC. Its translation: CASSSFASVGQYF.

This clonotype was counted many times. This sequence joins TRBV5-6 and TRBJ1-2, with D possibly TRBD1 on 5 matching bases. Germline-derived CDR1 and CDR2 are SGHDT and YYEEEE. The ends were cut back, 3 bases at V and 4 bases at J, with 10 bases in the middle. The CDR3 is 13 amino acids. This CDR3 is CASSSTGTYGYTF. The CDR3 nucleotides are TGTGCCAGCAGCTCAACAGGAACCTATGGCTACACCTTC.

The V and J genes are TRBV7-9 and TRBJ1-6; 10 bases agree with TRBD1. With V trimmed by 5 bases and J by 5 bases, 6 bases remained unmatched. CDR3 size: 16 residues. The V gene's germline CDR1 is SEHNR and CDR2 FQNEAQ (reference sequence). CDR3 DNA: TGTGCCAGCAGCCCCCGTGGGACAGGGGATAATTCACCCCTCCACTTT. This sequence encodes CASSPRGTGDNSPLHF.